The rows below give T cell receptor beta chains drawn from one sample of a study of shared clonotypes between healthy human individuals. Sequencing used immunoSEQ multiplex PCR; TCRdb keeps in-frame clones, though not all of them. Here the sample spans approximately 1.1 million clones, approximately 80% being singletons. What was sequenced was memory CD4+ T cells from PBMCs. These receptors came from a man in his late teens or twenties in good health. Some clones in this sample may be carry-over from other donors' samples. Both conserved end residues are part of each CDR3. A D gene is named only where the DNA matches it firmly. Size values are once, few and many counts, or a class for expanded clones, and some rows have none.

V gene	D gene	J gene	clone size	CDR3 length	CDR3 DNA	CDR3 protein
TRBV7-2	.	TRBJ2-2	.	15	TGTGCCAGCAGCTTCTCACCAACGAACACCGGGGAGCTGTTTTTT	CASSFSPTNTGELFF
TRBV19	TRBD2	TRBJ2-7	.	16	TGTGCCAGTAGCCCTCGACTAGCGGGAGCCCTCTACGAGCAGTACTTC	CASSPRLAGALYEQYF
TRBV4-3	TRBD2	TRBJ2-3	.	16	TGCGCCAGCAGCAAAGGGACTAGCGGGAGTATGGATACGCAGTATTTT	CASSKGTSGSMDTQYF
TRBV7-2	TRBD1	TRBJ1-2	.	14	TGTGCCAGCAGCCCCGACAGGGCATTGGGCGGCTACACCTTC	CASSPDRALGGYTF
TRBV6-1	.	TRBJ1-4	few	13	TGTGCCAGCAGTGTTGGGGCGCTGGAAAAACTGTTTTTT	CASSVGALEKLFF
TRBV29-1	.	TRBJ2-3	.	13	TGCAGCGTTGTTTTTACTAGCACAGATACGCAGTATTTT	CSVVFTSTDTQYF
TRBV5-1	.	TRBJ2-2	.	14	TGCGCCAGCAGCTTGGGGGACTTCACCGGGGAGCTGTTTTTT	CASSLGDFTGELFF
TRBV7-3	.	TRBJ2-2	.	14	TGTGCCAGCAGCTTAGGAGTTCAAGGCGGGGAGCTGTTTTTT	CASSLGVQGGELFF
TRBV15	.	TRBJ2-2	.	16	TGTGCCACCAGCAATGGAGGATACGGAAACACCGGGGAGCTGTTTTTT	CATSNGGYGNTGELFF
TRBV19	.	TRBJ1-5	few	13	TGTGCCAGTAGTGTCCGGCATAATCAGCCCCAGCATTTT	CASSVRHNQPQHF
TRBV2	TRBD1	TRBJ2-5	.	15	TGTGCCAGCAGTGAACACCGGGACAGGGAAGAGACCCAGTACTTC	CASSEHRDREETQYF
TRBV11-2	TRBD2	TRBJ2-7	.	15	TGTGCCAGCAGCTTAGAACTAGCGGGACCCCACGAGCAGTACTTC	CASSLELAGPHEQYF
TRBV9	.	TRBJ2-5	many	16	TGTGCCAGCAGCTTAACCCCATGGAGGGTCCAAGAGACCCAGTACTTC	CASSLTPWRVQETQYF
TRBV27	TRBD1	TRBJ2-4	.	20	TGTGCCAGCAGCCGTGAACCGGGACAGGGGCGACTACTAGCCAAAAACATTCAGTACTTC	CASSREPGQGRLLAKNIQYF
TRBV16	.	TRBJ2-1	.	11	TGTGCCAGCAGCCCCCAGGTCGAGCAGTTCTTC	CASSPQVEQFF
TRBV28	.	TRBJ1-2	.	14	TGTGCCAGCAGTTCACTAGCCCTGTCCTATGGCTACACCTTC	CASSSLALSYGYTF
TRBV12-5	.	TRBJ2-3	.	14	TGTGCTAGTGGCCCTGGACAGAACACAGATACGCAGTATTTT	CASGPGQNTDTQYF
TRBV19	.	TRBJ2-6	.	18	TGTGCCAGTAGTATAGCCGGACAAGGGGGGTCTGGGGCCAACGTCCTGACTTTC	CASSIAGQGGSGANVLTF
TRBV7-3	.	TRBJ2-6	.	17	TGTGCCAGCAGCCCCCAAGGGAGTTACTCTGGGGCCAACGTCCTGACTTTC	CASSPQGSYSGANVLTF
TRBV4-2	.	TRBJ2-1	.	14	TGTGCCAGCAGCCAAGATCGCAGCGGCCCCGAGCAGTTCTTC	CASSQDRSGPEQFF
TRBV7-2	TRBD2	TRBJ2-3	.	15	TGTGCCAGCAGCGACCTGGGACTAGCGGGAGGTACGCAGTATTTT	CASSDLGLAGGTQYF
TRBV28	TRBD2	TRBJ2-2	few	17	TGTGCCAGCAGTTGGGATAGCGGGGTTACGAACACCGGGGAGCTGTTTTTT	CASSWDSGVTNTGELFF
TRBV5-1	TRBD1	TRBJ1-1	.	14	TGCGCCAGTCGATTAGGGGGCGCGGACACTGAAGCTTTCTTT	CASRLGGADTEAFF
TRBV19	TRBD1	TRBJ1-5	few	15	TGTGCCAGTAGTCCCTGGGGACAGGGGCACCAGCCCCAGCATTTT	CASSPWGQGHQPQHF
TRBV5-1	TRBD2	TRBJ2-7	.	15	TGCGCCAGCACAGAAGGGACTAGCGCGGCCTACGAGCAGTACTTC	CASTEGTSAAYEQYF
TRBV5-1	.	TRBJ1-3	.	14	TGCGCCAGCAGCCCCGACAGCCGTGGAAACACCATATATTTT	CASSPDSRGNTIYF
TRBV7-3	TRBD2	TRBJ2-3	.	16	TGTGCCAGCAGCCCCACGGGGGGACTCCGCACAGATACGCAGTATTTT	CASSPTGGLRTDTQYF
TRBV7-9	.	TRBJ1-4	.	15	TGTGCCAGCAGCTCTGAACCGGGGTTCAATGAAAAACTGTTTTTT	CASSSEPGFNEKLFF
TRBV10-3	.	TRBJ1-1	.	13	TGTGCCATCAGTGCCGTCACGAACACTGAAGCTTTCTTT	CAISAVTNTEAFF
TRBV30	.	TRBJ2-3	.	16	TGTGCCTGGAGTTCGGGAGCGACGACTATCACAGATACGCAGTATTTT	CAWSSGATTITDTQYF
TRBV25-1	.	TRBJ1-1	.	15	TGTGCCAGCAGTGAATATAGTTCGCAAAGGACTGAAGCTTTCTTT	CASSEYSSQRTEAFF
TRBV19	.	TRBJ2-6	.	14	TGTGCCGGTCAAACGGGGGCTGGGGCCAACGTCCTGACTTTC	CAGQTGAGANVLTF
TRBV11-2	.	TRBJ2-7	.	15	TGTGCCAGCAGCTTAGAGTCAGGGGCTCGCTACGAGCAGTACTTC	CASSLESGARYEQYF
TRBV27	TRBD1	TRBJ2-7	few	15	TGTGCCAGCAGTTCAACCGGGACAGGGACCTACGAGCAGTACTTC	CASSSTGTGTYEQYF
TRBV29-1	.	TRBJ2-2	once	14	TGCAGCGTTGAACAACCGGCGGGCACCGGGGAGCTGTTTTTT	CSVEQPAGTGELFF
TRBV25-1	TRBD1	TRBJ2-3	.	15	TGTGCCAGCAGTGAATATACGCAGGGGGCAGATACGCAGTATTTT	CASSEYTQGADTQYF
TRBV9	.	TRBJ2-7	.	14	TGTGCCAGCAGCGTAGCGGGGGCCTCCTACGAGCAGTACTTC	CASSVAGASYEQYF
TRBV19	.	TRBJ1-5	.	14	TGTGCCAGTAGTAGGAGAGGGGGTAATCAGCCCCAGCATTTT	CASSRRGGNQPQHF
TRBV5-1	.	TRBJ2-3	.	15	TGCGCCAGCAGGGGGAATCCAGCGAGCACAGATACGCAGTATTTT	CASRGNPASTDTQYF
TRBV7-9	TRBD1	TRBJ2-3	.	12	TGTGCCAGCAGCAAACAGGGGCGGACGCAGTATTTT	CASSKQGRTQYF
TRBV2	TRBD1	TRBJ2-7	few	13	TGTGCCAGCAGAAGGGACAGGGTAGAAGAGCAGTACTTC	CASRRDRVEEQYF
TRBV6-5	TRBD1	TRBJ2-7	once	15	TGTGCCAGCAGTTACTCGGGGGGGACAGGGAACGAGCAGTACTTC	CASSYSGGTGNEQYF
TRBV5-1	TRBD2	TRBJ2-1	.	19	TGCGCCAGCAGCACTACTAACCTTCGACTAGCGGGATATGGCAATGAGCAGTTCTTC	CASSTTNLRLAGYGNEQFF
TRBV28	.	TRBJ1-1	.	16	TGTGCCAGCCACTCTATCGGACAGATTTTGAACACTGAAGCTTTCTTT	CASHSIGQILNTEAFF
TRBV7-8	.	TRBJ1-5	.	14	TGTGCCAGCAGCCCAGGGAGGAGTAATCAGCCCCAGCATTTT	CASSPGRSNQPQHF
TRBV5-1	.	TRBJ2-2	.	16	TGCGCCAGCAGCCGGGTTGGGGGAGAGAACACCGGGGAGCTGTTTTTT	CASSRVGGENTGELFF
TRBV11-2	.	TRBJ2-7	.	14	TGTGCCAGCAGCTTAATACAGGAAGCCGGCGAGCAGTACTTC	CASSLIQEAGEQYF
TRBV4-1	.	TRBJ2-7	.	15	TGCGCCAGCAGCCAAGATCTTTCCTGGTCCTACGAGCAGTACTTC	CASSQDLSWSYEQYF
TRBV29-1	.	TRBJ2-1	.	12	TGCAGCCTTAGGGGGGATGGAGATGAGCAGTTCTTC	CSLRGDGDEQFF
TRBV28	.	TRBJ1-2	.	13	TGTGCCAGCACCCTAGGGACGGCCTATGGCTACACCTTC	CASTLGTAYGYTF
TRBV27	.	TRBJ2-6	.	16	TGTGCCAGCAGTTTATCGTGGGTGGCCGGGGCCAACGTCCTGACTTTC	CASSLSWVAGANVLTF
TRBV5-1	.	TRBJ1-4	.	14	TGCGCCAGCACCCAAGGGGGAGGGGGTGAAAAACTGTTTTTT	CASTQGGGGEKLFF
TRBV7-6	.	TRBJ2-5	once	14	TGTGCCAGCAGTTCCGGGCCCCTGGTGGAGACCCAGTACTTC	CASSSGPLVETQYF
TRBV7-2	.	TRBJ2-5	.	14	TGTGCCAGCAGCTTAGGTGGCGGCGTGGAGACCCAGTACTTC	CASSLGGGVETQYF
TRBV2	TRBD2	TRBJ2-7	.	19	TGTGCCAGCACCATCCGGGTCGGGGGGACTAGCGATCATCCCTGCGAGCAGTACTTC	CASTIRVGGTSDHPCEQYF
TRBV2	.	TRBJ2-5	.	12	TGTGCCAGCAGGGCAGGCCCAGGGACCCAGTACTTC	CASRAGPGTQYF
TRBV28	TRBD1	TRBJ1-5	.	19	TGTGCCAGCGGCAATAACCCTCCCACAGGGGGTAACTACAATCAGCCCCAGCATTTT	CASGNNPPTGGNYNQPQHF
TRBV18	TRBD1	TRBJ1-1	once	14	TGTGCCAGCTCACCTGACAGGGAGGGCACTGAAGCTTTCTTT	CASSPDREGTEAFF
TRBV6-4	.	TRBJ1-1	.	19	TGTGCCAGCAGTGACCCCCCTCTCCCTCTCACAGGGTTGAACACTGAAGCTTTCTTT	CASSDPPLPLTGLNTEAFF
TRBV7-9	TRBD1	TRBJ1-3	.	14	TGTGCCAGCAGCTTCCGGGACAGGGGAAACACCATATATTTT	CASSFRDRGNTIYF